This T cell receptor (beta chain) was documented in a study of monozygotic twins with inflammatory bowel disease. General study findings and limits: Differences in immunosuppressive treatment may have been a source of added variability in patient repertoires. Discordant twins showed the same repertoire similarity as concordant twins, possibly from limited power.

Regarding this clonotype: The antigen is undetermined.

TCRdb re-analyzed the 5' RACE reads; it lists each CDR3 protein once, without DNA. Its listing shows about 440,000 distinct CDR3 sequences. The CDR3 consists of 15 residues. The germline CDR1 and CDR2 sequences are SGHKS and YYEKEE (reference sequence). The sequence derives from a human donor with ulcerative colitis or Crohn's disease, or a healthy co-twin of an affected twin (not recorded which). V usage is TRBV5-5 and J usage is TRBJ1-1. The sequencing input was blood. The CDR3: CASSLRPERVAEAFF.